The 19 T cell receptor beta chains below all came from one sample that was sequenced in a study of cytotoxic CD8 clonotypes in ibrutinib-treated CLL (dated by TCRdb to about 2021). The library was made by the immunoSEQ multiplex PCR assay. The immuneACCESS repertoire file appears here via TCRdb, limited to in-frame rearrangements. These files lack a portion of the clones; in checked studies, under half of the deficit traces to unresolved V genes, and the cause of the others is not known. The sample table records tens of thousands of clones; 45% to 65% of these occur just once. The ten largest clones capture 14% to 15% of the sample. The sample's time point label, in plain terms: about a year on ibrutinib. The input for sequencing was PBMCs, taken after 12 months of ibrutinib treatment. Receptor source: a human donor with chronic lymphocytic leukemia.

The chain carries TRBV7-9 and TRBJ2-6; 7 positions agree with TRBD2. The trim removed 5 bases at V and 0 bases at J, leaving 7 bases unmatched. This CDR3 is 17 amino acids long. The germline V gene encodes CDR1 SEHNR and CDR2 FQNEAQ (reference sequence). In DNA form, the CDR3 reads TGTGCCAGCAGCCCGCTCGGGAGGCCCTCTGGGGCCAACGTCCTGACTTTC. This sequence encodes CASSPLGRPSGANVLTF.

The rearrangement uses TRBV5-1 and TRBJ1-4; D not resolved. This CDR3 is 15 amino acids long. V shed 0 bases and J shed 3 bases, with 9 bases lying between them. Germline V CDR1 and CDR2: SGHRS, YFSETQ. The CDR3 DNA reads TGCGCCAGCAGCTTGGAGGTACAGCCTAATGAAAAACTGTTTTTT. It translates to CASSLEVQPNEKLFF.

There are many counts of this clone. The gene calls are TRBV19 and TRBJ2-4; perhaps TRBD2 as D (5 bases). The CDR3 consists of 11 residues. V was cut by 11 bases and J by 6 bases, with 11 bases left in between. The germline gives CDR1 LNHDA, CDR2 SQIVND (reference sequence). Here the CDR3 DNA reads TGTGCCTCCGGGATGCGAAACATTCAGTACTTC. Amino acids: CASGMRNIQYF.

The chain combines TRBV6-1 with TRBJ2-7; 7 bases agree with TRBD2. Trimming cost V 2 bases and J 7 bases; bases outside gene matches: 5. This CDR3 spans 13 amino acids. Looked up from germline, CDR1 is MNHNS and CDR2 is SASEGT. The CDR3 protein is CASSESGGVEQYV. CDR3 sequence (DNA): TGTGCCAGCAGTGAATCGGGGGGTGTGGAGCAGTACGTC.

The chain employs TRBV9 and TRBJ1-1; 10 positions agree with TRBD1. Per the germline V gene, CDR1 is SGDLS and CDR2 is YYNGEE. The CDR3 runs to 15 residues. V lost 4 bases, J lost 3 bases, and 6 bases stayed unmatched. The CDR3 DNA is TGTGCCAGCAGCAGAACCGGGACAGGGGACACTGAAGCTTTCTTT. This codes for CASSRTGTGDTEAFF.

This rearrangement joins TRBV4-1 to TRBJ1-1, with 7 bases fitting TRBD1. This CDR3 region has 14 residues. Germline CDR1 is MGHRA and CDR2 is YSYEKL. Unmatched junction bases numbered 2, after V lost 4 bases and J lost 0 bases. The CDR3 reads CASSPGQLNTEAFF. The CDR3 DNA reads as TGCGCCAGCAGCCCGGGACAGCTGAACACTGAAGCTTTCTTT.

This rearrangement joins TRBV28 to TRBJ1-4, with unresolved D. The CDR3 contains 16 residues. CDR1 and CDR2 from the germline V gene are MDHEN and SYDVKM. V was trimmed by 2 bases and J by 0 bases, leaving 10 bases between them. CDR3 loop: CASSLPFATTNEKLFF. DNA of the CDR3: TGTGCCAGCAGTTTACCTTTCGCAACAACTAATGAAAAACTGTTTTTT.

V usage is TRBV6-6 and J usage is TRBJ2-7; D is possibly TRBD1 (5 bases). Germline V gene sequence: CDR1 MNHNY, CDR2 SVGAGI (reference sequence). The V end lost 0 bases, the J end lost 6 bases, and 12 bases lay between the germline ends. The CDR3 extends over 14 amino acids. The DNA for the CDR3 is TGTGCCAGCAGTTACTCGAGTGCAGGGCTCGAGCAGTACTTC. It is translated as CASSYSSAGLEQYF.

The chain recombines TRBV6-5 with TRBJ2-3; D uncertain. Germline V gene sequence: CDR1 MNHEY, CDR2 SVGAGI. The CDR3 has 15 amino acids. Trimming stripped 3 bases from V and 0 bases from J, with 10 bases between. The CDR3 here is CASSYTYASTDTQYF. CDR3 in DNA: TGTGCCAGCAGTTATACTTACGCCAGCACAGATACGCAGTATTTT.

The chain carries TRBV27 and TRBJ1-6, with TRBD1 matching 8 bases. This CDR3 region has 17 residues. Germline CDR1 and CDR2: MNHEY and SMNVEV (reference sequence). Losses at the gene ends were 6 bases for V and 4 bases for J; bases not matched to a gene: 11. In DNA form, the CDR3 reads TGTGCCAGCAGACAACGACCGGGACAGGCATATAATTCACCCCTCCACTTT. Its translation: CASRQRPGQAYNSPLHF.

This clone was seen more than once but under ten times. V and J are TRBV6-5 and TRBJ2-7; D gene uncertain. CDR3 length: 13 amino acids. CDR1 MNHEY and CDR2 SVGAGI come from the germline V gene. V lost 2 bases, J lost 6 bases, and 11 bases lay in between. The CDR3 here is CASSYPLSGEQYV. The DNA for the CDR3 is TGTGCCAGCAGTTACCCCTTATCAGGCGAGCAGTACGTC.

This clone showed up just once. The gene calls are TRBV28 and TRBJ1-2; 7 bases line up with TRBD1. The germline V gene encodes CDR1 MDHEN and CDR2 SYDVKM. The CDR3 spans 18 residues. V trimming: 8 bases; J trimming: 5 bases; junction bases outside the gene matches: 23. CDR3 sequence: CASRTSLGQATSHYGYTF. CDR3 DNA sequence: TGTGCCAGCCGCACTTCACTCGGACAGGCCACCTCCCATTATGGCTACACCTTC.

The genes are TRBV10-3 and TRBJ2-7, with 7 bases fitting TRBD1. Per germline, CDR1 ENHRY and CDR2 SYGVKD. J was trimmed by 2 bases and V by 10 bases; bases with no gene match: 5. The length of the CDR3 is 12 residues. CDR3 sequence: CASSGQTYEQYF. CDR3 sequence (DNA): TGTGCCAGCTCGGGACAGACCTACGAGCAGTACTTC.

CDR3 sequence: CASSPRAEQFF. Here the CDR3 DNA reads TGTGCCAGCAGTCCTCGGGCAGAGCAGTTCTTC. The rearrangement uses TRBV6-5 and TRBJ2-1; D is unclear. With 5 bases removed from V and 10 bases from J, the gap between germline ends came to 9 bases. Germline CDR1 reads MNHEY; CDR2 reads SVGAGI. This CDR3 is built from 11 residues.

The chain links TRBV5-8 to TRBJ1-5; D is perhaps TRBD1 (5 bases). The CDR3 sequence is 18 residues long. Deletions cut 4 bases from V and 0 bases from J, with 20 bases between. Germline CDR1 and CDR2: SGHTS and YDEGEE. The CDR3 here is CASSHGITGRGSNQPQHF. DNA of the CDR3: TGTGCCAGCAGCCACGGGATAACGGGAAGGGGTAGCAATCAGCCCCAGCATTTT.

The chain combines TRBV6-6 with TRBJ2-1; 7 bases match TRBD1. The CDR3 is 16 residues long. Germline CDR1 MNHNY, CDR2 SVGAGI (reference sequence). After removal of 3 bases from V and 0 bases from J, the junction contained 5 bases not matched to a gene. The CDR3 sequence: CASSYSGDSSYNEQFF. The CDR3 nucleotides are TGTGCCAGCAGTTATTCCGGGGACAGCTCCTACAATGAGCAGTTCTTC.

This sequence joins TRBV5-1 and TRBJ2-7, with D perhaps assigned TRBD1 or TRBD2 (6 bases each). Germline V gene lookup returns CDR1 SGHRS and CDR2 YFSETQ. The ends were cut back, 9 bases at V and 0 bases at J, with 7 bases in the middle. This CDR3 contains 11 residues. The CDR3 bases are TGCGCCAAGGGGGGCTCCTACGAGCAGTACGTC. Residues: CAKGGSYEQYV.

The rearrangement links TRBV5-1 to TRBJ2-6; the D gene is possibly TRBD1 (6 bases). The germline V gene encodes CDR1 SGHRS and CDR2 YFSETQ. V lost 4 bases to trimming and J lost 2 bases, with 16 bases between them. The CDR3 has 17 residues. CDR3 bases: TGCGCCAGCAGCCTCATTCAGGGGTGGCCTGGGGCCAACGTCCTGACTTTC. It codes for CASSLIQGWPGANVLTF.

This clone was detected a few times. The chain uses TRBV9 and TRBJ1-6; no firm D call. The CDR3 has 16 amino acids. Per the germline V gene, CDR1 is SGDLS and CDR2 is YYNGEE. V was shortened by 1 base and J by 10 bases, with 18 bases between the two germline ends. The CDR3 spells CASSVNPRGSGSPLHF. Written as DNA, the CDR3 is TGTGCCAGCAGCGTAAATCCCCGAGGGAGCGGATCACCCCTCCACTTT.